This T cell receptor beta chain was retrieved from a study of blood T cell repertoires in COVID-19. Sequencing was performed with immunoSEQ multiplex PCR; in TCRdb, only in-frame clones are kept and a portion is missing. The sample contains over 130,000 clones, around 84% of which appear only once. Germline V CDR1 and CDR2: SGHDT, YYEEEE. The CDR3 runs to 13 residues. The V end lost 2 bases, the J end lost 4 bases, and 4 bases lay between the germline ends. The specimen was peripheral blood. This receptor was obtained from a human donor in a cohort sampled during active COVID-19. The chain has TRBV5-6 and TRBJ2-6; D unclear. The CDR3 nucleotides are TGTGCCAGCAGCTTTCTCGGGGCCAACGTCCTGACTTTC. This translates into CASSFLGANVLTF. Variable domain in full (rest from reference TRBV5-6 and TRBJ2-6): DAGVTQSPTHLIKTRGQQVTLRCSPKSGHDTVSWYQQALGQGPQFIFQYYEEEERQRGNFPDRFSGHQFPNYSSELNVNALLLGDSALYLCASSFLGANVLTFGAGSRLTVL.